The clone carrying this T cell receptor (beta chain) was seen only a few times. The antigen is not known. Primed by a sample-barcoded 5' primer and a J-beta primer mix, a second PCR proceeded for roughly 6 to 12 cycles. Using its own MiXCR run on the 5' RACE reads, TCRdb lists one record per CDR3 protein. This table has roughly 930,000 distinct CDR3 sequences, around 46% appearing once. The data are from a study of blood T cells in healthy people across ages. General observations from the study: Per-million-T-cell TCR beta diversity fell roughly linearly with age.

Germline CDR1 ENHRY, CDR2 SYGVKD. The V end lost 3 bases, the J end lost 6 bases, and 15 bases lay between the germline ends. The CDR3 sequence is 14 residues long. This receptor was taken from a man aged 25 to 40 in good health. The sequencing sample was made of blood. The chain links TRBV10-3 to TRBJ2-7; TRBD2 might be the D (6 bases). CDR3 sequence: CAISEGTFSLEQYF. In DNA form, the CDR3 reads TGTGCCATCAGTGAAGGGACTTTCTCTCTCGAGCAGTACTTC.